Presented here are 21 T cell receptor beta chains from one specimen sequenced in a study of T-cell memory formation after mild COVID-19. One entry per CDR3 protein, called by TCRdb with MiXCR from the 5' RACE reads. Here the sample spans roughly 86,000 distinct CDR3 sequences, roughly 15% being singletons. The sample comprised PBMCs or a T cell subset sorted from them (not recorded which). The receptors were sampled from a young man who had mild COVID-19 (a few samples of this study predate the infection). Cell type and time point are not known.

This clonotype has a handful of counts. This sequence joins TRBV2 and TRBJ2-7; D might be TRBD2 (6 bases). The CDR3 length is 15 residues. In germline, CDR1 is SNHLY, CDR2 FYNNEI. Trimming pared 8 bases from V and 3 bases from J, leaving 20 bases between. CDR3 sequence reads: CASYYPGGGSYEQYF. The DNA of the CDR3 is TGTGCCAGCTACTACCCCGGGGGAGGTAGCTACGAGCAGTACTTC.

This clonotype was picked up a small number of times. The chain carries TRBV7-6 and TRBJ2-3; perhaps TRBD1 as D (5 bases). Germline CDR1 reads SGHVS; CDR2 reads FNYEAQ. The V and J ends lost 1 base and 2 bases respectively, with 13 bases between them. The CDR3 contains 16 residues. In DNA form, the CDR3 reads TGTGCCAGCAGCTTAGGGACGGCAGGGTACACAGATACGCAGTATTTT. Its protein is CASSLGTAGYTDTQYF.

The rearrangement uses TRBV6-5 and TRBJ1-6, with TRBD1 matching over 9 bases. Trimming took 7 bases from V and 6 from J; bases not matched to a gene: 4. The CDR3 has 14 amino acids. Looked up from germline, CDR1 is MNHEY and CDR2 is SVGAGI. The CDR3 loop reads CASTPGQGNSPLHF. Here the CDR3 DNA reads TGTGCCAGCACTCCGGGACAGGGTAATTCACCCCTCCACTTT.

The chain couples TRBV7-9 to TRBJ2-1, with 9 bases identical to TRBD2. Trimming took 3 bases from V and 2 from J; bases not matched to a gene: 5. The CDR3 sequence is 16 residues long. The V gene's germline CDR1 is SEHNR and CDR2 FQNEAQ (reference sequence). The CDR3 here is CASSLGGGGAYNEQFF. CDR3 in DNA: TGTGCCAGCAGCTTGGGAGGCGGGGGGGCCTACAATGAGCAGTTCTTC.

The chain joins TRBV4-3 to TRBJ2-7; 9 nucleotides match TRBD2. V trimming: 4 bases; J trimming: 2 bases; junction bases outside the gene matches: 3. Germline loops: CDR1 LGHNA, CDR2 YSLEER. The CDR3 covers 14 residues. The CDR3 here is CASSRGLAAYEQYF. The CDR3, as DNA: TGCGCCAGCAGCCGGGGACTAGCTGCCTACGAGCAGTACTTC.

The V call is TRBV4-3, the J call TRBJ1-2; no reliable D call. Germline values: CDR1 LGHNA, CDR2 YSLEER. Trimming took 0 bases from V and 4 from J, leaving 18 bases between them. The CDR3 loop spans 17 amino acids. The CDR3 DNA sequence: TGCGCCAGCAGCCAAGATAAGGTTCGTTGGGGAACCTATGGCTACACCTTC. Translating gives CASSQDKVRWGTYGYTF.

This clonotype has more than one count but fewer than ten. The V call is TRBV7-9, the J call TRBJ2-2; maybe TRBD2 (6 bases). V shed 4 bases and J shed 3 bases, with 18 bases lying between them. The CDR3 has 17 amino acids. Germline V gene lookup returns CDR1 SEHNR and CDR2 FQNEAQ (reference sequence). Here the CDR3 reads CASSSRRSGSYTGELFF. CDR3 DNA sequence: TGTGCCAGCAGCTCAAGACGCTCCGGGAGTTACACCGGGGAGCTGTTTTTT.

This clonotype was seen more than once but under ten times. The rearrangement uses TRBV7-9 and TRBJ2-7; possible D gene TRBD2, 5 bases. The V end was cut by 5 bases, the J end by 3 bases, with 14 bases between. This CDR3 spans 14 amino acids. CDR1 SEHNR and CDR2 FQNEAQ come from the germline V gene (reference sequence). The CDR3 here is CASSPDEGFYEQYV. The CDR3 nucleotides are TGTGCCAGCAGCCCGGACGAGGGATTCTACGAGCAGTACGTC.

This clonotype was counted only a few times. The chain is built from TRBV3-1 and TRBJ2-7; TRBD1 matches at 11 bases. V lost 1 base, J lost 4 bases, and 3 bases stayed unmatched. The CDR3 sequence is 15 residues long. CDR1 is LGHDT, CDR2 YNNKEL, per germline (reference sequence). The CDR3 bases are TGTGCCAGCAGCCAAGGGACAGGGGGCGCTTACGAGCAGTACTTC. Translating it yields CASSQGTGGAYEQYF.

This chain connects TRBV6-5 to TRBJ1-1, with 8 bases lining up with TRBD1. The J segment lost 8 bases and the V segment lost 0 bases, leaving 2 bases of the junction unmatched. CDR1 MNHEY and CDR2 SVGAGI come from the germline V gene. The CDR3 length is 13 residues. CDR3 in DNA: TGTGCCAGCAGTTACTCGACAGGGGTAGAAGCTTTCTTT. Its translation is CASSYSTGVEAFF.

This chain uses TRBV12-3 or TRBV12-4 with TRBJ2-1; possibly TRBD1 for D (6 bases). This CDR3 contains 11 residues. Trimming shortened V by 7 bases and J by 10 bases, and 11 bases separated the two germline ends. CDR3 region: CASIRGGEQFF. CDR3 DNA sequence: TGTGCCAGCATACGAGGGGGAGAGCAGTTCTTC.

This clonotype was observed a few times. This rearrangement joins TRBV5-1 to TRBJ1-1; D possibly corresponds to TRBD1 (5 bases). This CDR3 spans 14 amino acids. Per the germline V gene, CDR1 is SGHRS and CDR2 is YFSETQ. With 0 bases removed from V and 6 bases from J, the gap between germline ends came to 12 bases. The CDR3 region has the DNA TGCGCCAGCAGCTTGGGGACATCCCCCTCTGAAGCTTTCTTT. This encodes CASSLGTSPSEAFF.

The V call is TRBV29-1, the J call TRBJ2-4; D is uncertain. The CDR3 has 13 amino acids. CDR1 and CDR2 from the germline V gene are SQVTM and ANQGSEA. Trimming cost V 7 bases and J 0 bases, with 10 bases left between them. CDR3 loop: CSAVVVAKNIQYF. CDR3 coding DNA: TGCAGCGCAGTGGTAGTAGCCAAAAACATTCAGTACTTC.

Ten or more counts support this clonotype. The V and J genes are TRBV5-6 and TRBJ2-1; 7 bases fit TRBD1. The CDR3 spans 15 residues. The germline gives CDR1 SGHDT, CDR2 YYEEEE. Unmatched junction bases numbered 4, after V lost 2 bases and J lost 2 bases. The CDR3 DNA follows: TGTGCCAGCAGCTTCGGCGACAGGGCCTACAATGAGCAGTTCTTC. Protein: CASSFGDRAYNEQFF.

In its sample, this clonotype was seen once. The chain links TRBV12-3 or TRBV12-4 to TRBJ2-3; 12 bases agree with TRBD2. The CDR3 sequence is 17 residues long. The J segment lost 2 bases and the V segment lost 5 bases, leaving 8 bases of the junction unmatched. DNA for the CDR3: TGTGCCAGCAGTCGACTAGCGGGGGAGAACTCCACAGATACGCAGTATTTT. Its protein product is CASSRLAGENSTDTQYF.

This chain joins TRBV2 and TRBJ2-4; D is uncertain. This CDR3 is 13 amino acids long. The V gene lost 9 bases and the J gene lost 1 base, with 10 bases spanning the gap. From germline, CDR1 is SNHLY and CDR2 FYNNEI. As DNA, the CDR3 is TGTGCCAGGCCGTTCGGGGCCAAAAACATTCAGTACTTC. Translated: CARPFGAKNIQYF.

V gene TRBV27 combines with J gene TRBJ1-1; the D is unclear. Trimming took off 1 base at V and 0 bases at J, with 6 bases between the two ends. This CDR3 contains 14 residues. Per germline, CDR1 MNHEY and CDR2 SMNVEV (reference sequence). CDR3 residues: CASSLYPMNTEAFF. In DNA form, the CDR3 reads TGTGCCAGCAGTTTATACCCTATGAACACTGAAGCTTTCTTT.

The J gene is TRBJ2-3, the V gene TRBV29-1; the D is unclear. CDR3 length: 10 residues. Trimming stripped 5 bases from V and 4 bases from J, with 4 bases between. CDR1 and CDR2 from the germline V gene are SQVTM and ANQGSEA. The DNA for the CDR3 is TGCAGCGTTCAAGCAGATACGCAGTATTTT. Amino acid sequence: CSVQADTQYF.

The chain carries TRBV7-8 and TRBJ2-5; D tentatively reads TRBD1 or TRBD2 (5 bases each). V lost 0 bases and J lost 4, with 9 bases in between. The CDR3 is 14 residues long. Looked up from germline, CDR1 is SGHVS and CDR2 is FQNEAQ. The CDR3 region has the DNA TGTGCCAGCAGCTTAGCGAGAGGGGCAGAGACCCAGTACTTC. It translates to CASSLARGAETQYF.

This clonotype has only one observation. The chain carries TRBV2 and TRBJ2-7, with D uncertain. Per germline, CDR1 SNHLY and CDR2 FYNNEI. The CDR3 loop spans 14 amino acids. V lost 6 bases and J 4 bases, leaving 16 bases between the germline ends. The CDR3 nucleotides read TGTGCCAGCAGCTCCAAGTCAGGACCGTACGAGCAGTACGTC. Protein sequence: CASSSKSGPYEQYV.

This clonotype has a handful of counts. This chain links TRBV4-2 with TRBJ2-1; D is possibly TRBD2 (7 bases). V gave up 0 bases and J gave up 10 bases, with 16 bases separating them. This CDR3 has 15 amino acids. In germline, CDR1 is LGHNA, CDR2 YNFKEQ. The CDR3 DNA sequence: TGTGCCAGCAGCCAAGAATACGGGGGGCCAAACGAGCAGTTCTTC. Translating it yields CASSQEYGGPNEQFF.